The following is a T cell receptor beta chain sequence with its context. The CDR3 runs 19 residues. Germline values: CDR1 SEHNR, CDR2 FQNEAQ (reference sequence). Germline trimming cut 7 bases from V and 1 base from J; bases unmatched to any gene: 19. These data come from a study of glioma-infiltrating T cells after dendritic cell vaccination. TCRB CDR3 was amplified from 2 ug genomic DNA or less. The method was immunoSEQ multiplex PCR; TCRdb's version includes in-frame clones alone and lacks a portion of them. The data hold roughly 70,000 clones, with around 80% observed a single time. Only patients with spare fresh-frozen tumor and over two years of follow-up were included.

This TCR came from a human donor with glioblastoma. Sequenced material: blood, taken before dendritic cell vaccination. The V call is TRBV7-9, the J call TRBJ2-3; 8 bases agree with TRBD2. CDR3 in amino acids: CASTPSGGSGIQGTDTQYF. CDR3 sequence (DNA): TGTGCCAGCACCCCGAGTGGGGGTAGCGGGATCCAGGGCACAGATACGCAGTATTTT.